This is a list of T cell receptor beta chains from one sample in a study of T cell responses to AZD1222 COVID-19 vaccine. Profiled with immunoSEQ multiplex PCR; TCRdb holds only in-frame clones, not every one. The sample consists of roughly 60,000 clones, 70% to 85% of them appearing once. Sequences were derived from peripheral blood, sampled on day 0 of AZD1222 vaccination. The receptors were sampled from an adult in good health. Each CDR3 is given with its conserved first and last residue. D genes are given only for firm matches. Size is omitted from some rows. Given values are once, few, many or a class for expanded clones.

j_call v_call clone_size d_call cdr3_nt cdr3_aa
TRBJ2-5 TRBV7-2 - TRBD2 TGTGCCAGCAGCCAGGGACTAGCGGGAGGTAGCGAGACCCAGTACTTC CASSQGLAGGSETQYF
TRBJ1-5 TRBV3-1/TRBV3-2 - TRBD1 TGTGCCAGCAGCCAAGGGACAGGGAATCAGCCCCAGCATTTT CASSQGTGNQPQHF
TRBJ2-3 TRBV9 - TRBD2 TGTGCCAGCAGCGGGACTAGCGGGAGATTGACAGATACGCAGTATTTT CASSGTSGRLTDTQYF
TRBJ2-3 TRBV7-2 - - TGTGCCAGCAGCTCGTCGACCACCCAGGGATCGCAGTATTTT CASSSSTTQGSQYF
TRBJ2-7 TRBV3-1/TRBV3-2 - TRBD2 TGTGCCAGCAGGACTAGCGGGAGGGCCGACGAGCAGTACTTC CASRTSGRADEQYF
TRBJ1-6 TRBV7-3 - - TGTGCCAGCAGCTCCCAGGAAGGGTCACCCCTCCACTTT CASSSQEGSPLHF
TRBJ1-2 TRBV7-9 - - TGTGCCAGCAGCTTAGGATTCGGGGGGAATGGCTACACCTTC CASSLGFGGNGYTF
TRBJ2-3 TRBV20-1 - - TGCAGTGCAACACTAGGGGATACGCAGTATTTT CSATLGDTQYF
TRBJ2-7 TRBV27 - TRBD2 TGTGCCAGCAATAGCGGGAGGGCTCCATCCTACGAGCAGTACTTC CASNSGRAPSYEQYF
TRBJ1-2 TRBV25-1 - TRBD1 TGTGCCAGCAGTGATTCTTCAGGGGGCGAGGGCTACACCTTC CASSDSSGGEGYTF
TRBJ1-2 TRBV12-3/TRBV12-4 - - TGTGCCAGCAGTTCTCCGATTGGGTATGGCTACACCTTC CASSSPIGYGYTF
TRBJ2-4 TRBV19 - TRBD1 TGTGCCAGCTGGACAGGGGGAGGAAACATTCAGTACTTC CASWTGGGNIQYF
TRBJ1-5 TRBV12-2 - - TGTGCAAGTCGCCCTTTTTCGAACAGCATCAATCAGCCCCAGCATTTT CASRPFSNSINQPQHF
TRBJ1-5 TRBV19 - - TGTGCCAGTAGTTTCTCCAGGGATCAGCCCCAGCATTTT CASSFSRDQPQHF
TRBJ2-3 TRBV7-6 - - TGTGCCAGCAGCTTGACAGACACAGATACGCAGTATTTT CASSLTDTDTQYF
TRBJ2-2 TRBV25-1 - TRBD2 TGTGCCAGCAGGGGGACTAGCGGCCACACCGGGGAGCTGTTTTTT CASRGTSGHTGELFF
TRBJ1-6 TRBV5-1 few TRBD1 TGCGCCAGCAGCCCAAGACAGACAGGGTATAGCTCACCCCTCCACTTT CASSPRQTGYSSPLHF
TRBJ2-3 TRBV6-5 - TRBD2 TGTGCCAGCAGTTACGAGGCTAGCGGGAGGTCTGATACGCAGTATTTT CASSYEASGRSDTQYF
TRBJ1-4 TRBV7-9 - - TGTGCCAGCAGCCCCGTAGCGGAAAGTGAAAAACTGTTTTTT CASSPVAESEKLFF
TRBJ2-1 TRBV12-1 - - TGTGCCAGCACCCATGCCGGGACTAGCAGAGTAGGGCAGTTCTTC CASTHAGTSRVGQFF
TRBJ2-7 TRBV19 - - TGTGCCAGTAGTATCGGGCCAGGGGGGCGCTACGAGCAGTACTTC CASSIGPGGRYEQYF
TRBJ2-2 TRBV19 - TRBD1 TGTGCCAGTTCGACAGGGAATGGGGGCACCGGGGAGCTGTTTTTT CASSTGNGGTGELFF
TRBJ1-3 TRBV9 few - TGTGCCAGCAGCCCCCGGGGGGGGAAAGGAAACACCATATATTTT CASSPRGGKGNTIYF
TRBJ2-3 TRBV27 medium-sized - TGTGCCAGCAGTTTAGGAAGCACAGATACGCAGTATTTT CASSLGSTDTQYF
TRBJ2-6 TRBV3-1/TRBV3-2 once - TGTGCCAGCAGCCAAGAACGATCAGCTGGGGCCAACGTCCTGACTTTC CASSQERSAGANVLTF
TRBJ2-5 TRBV7-9 - TRBD2 TGTGCCAGCAGCTCCGGGACTAGCGGGAGAGGCCAAGAGACCCAGTACTTC CASSSGTSGRGQETQYF
TRBJ1-5 TRBV5-6 - - TGTGCCAGCAGCTTGGGCCCTGGGGCACTAGGTCAGCCCCAGCATTTT CASSLGPGALGQPQHF
TRBJ2-5 TRBV10-2 - - TGCGCCAGCAGTCCCGCAGGGGTAGAGACCCAGTACTTC CASSPAGVETQYF
TRBJ1-5 TRBV28 - TRBD1 TGTGCCAGCAGTTCTACGGACAGGGGTAGCAATCAGCCCCAGCATTTT CASSSTDRGSNQPQHF
TRBJ2-2 TRBV25-1 - TRBD1 TGTGCCAGCAGTGCTGTATCCGGGACAGGCACCGGGGAGCTGTTTTTT CASSAVSGTGTGELFF
TRBJ2-1 TRBV6-5 - - TGTGCCAGCAGTTACTGGGGCCAGAGCTCCTACAATGAGCAGTTCTTC CASSYWGQSSYNEQFF
TRBJ1-6 TRBV7-2 - - TGTGCCAGCAGCCCAAGGACAAGCTCCTATAATTCACCCCTCCACTTT CASSPRTSSYNSPLHF
TRBJ2-3 TRBV7-2 - - TGTGCCAGCAGCTTTCGCGGGACCGGGAGCACAGATACGCAGTATTTT CASSFRGTGSTDTQYF
TRBJ2-7 TRBV7-9 - TRBD2 TGTGCCAGCAGCTTACTAGCGGGGGAGTACGAGCAGTACTTC CASSLLAGEYEQYF
TRBJ2-2 TRBV19 - - TGTGCCAGTAGTAGGTACGCGACCGGAAACACCGGGGAGCTGTTTTTT CASSRYATGNTGELFF
TRBJ2-6 TRBV5-1 - - TGCGCCAGCAGTCGAACGACGGGGAACTCTGGGGCCAACGTCCTGACTTTC CASSRTTGNSGANVLTF
TRBJ2-3 TRBV5-5 few - TGTGCCAGCAGCTCCCCGTCCCACACAGATACGCAGTATTTT CASSSPSHTDTQYF
TRBJ1-1 TRBV29-1 once - TGCAGCGTTGAAGGGCAAGACACTGAAGCTTTCTTT CSVEGQDTEAFF
TRBJ2-7 TRBV7-3 - - TGTGCCAGCAGCTTAGCCCCCGACAACTCCTACGAGCAGTACTTC CASSLAPDNSYEQYF
TRBJ2-1 TRBV13 - TRBD2 TGTGCCAGCAGCCTCGTCGGACTAGCGGGAGTTCAGGATGAGCAGTTCTTC CASSLVGLAGVQDEQFF
TRBJ1-3 TRBV29-1 - - TGCAGCGTTGTTTGGAGCCACTCTGGAAACACCATATATTTT CSVVWSHSGNTIYF
TRBJ1-6 TRBV12-5 - TRBD1 TGTGCTAGTGGTCCAGAACAGGGGGCGCAGCCCAGGGTACCCCTCCACTTT CASGPEQGAQPRVPLHF
TRBJ2-3 TRBV7-6 few - TGTGCCAGCAGCTCATTAATATGGGAGCGGGTAGGCACAGATACGCAGTATTTT CASSSLIWERVGTDTQYF
TRBJ2-7 TRBV6-6 once - TGTGCCAGCAAGTCGCGCGTCTACGAGCAGTACTTC CASKSRVYEQYF
TRBJ1-1 TRBV18 - TRBD1 TGTGCCAGCTCACCACAGGGACAGATAAACACTGAAGCTTTCTTT CASSPQGQINTEAFF